The clone carrying this T cell receptor beta chain appeared a few times. Its antigen remains unidentified. The donors were members of the validation cohort, which comprised 90 to 150 subjects and was separate from the first cohort of 600 to 800 subjects. The data originate from a study of cytomegalovirus exposure and HLA in healthy donors. The CDR3 consists of 14 residues. Germline assignment: CDR1 SGHTA and CDR2 FQGTGA. Trimming removed 5 bases from V and 9 bases from J; junction bases left unmatched: 5. Only in-frame clones appear in the TCRdb table, and some are missing; sequencing was by immunoSEQ multiplex PCR. This repertoire shows over 200,000 clones, roughly 88% found once; its top ten account for around 3.1%. Study-wide results and caveats: Cytomegalovirus association was listed for 150 or so TCR beta chains. Rare TCR sequences predominated, though certain public TCRs were found in many donors.

Sequenced sample: PBMCs. The rearrangement links TRBV7-3 to TRBJ2-2; 11 bases agree with TRBD2. The receptor was derived from a woman in her 30s in good health and CMV-seronegative. The CDR3 is CASSPLAGVRELFF. In DNA, the CDR3 is TGTGCCAGCAGCCCACTAGCGGGAGTGCGGGAGCTGTTTTTT.